The 3 T cell receptor beta chains below were found in one sample sequenced in a study of regulatory T cells in long-lasting Graves disease. With iRepertoire HTBI primers and Arm-PCR of CDR3 regions, TCR beta libraries were built. TCRdb re-called the multiplex PCR reads through MiXCR, storing one row per CDR3 protein. Counted here are more than 300,000 distinct CDR3 sequences, about 14% occurring once; the ten biggest clones make up about 20%. Sample time point: newly diagnosed GD, antithyroid drugs for less than 3 months. Construction of the TCR library relied on RNA isolated from PBMCs. The source material was peripheral blood mononuclear cells (PBMCs), sampled at new diagnosis, from a patient treated with antithyroid drugs. These TCRs come from a female donor with Graves disease.

Ten or more counts support this clonotype. The chain couples TRBV4-1 to TRBJ1-2, with D unresolved. The germline V and J ends were trimmed by 4 bases and 5 bases, with 26 bases remaining between them. The CDR3 sequence is 18 residues long. CDR1 and CDR2 (germline): MGHRA, YSYEKL. Here the CDR3 reads CASSRPRAGDRAKYGYTF. CDR3 DNA sequence: TGCGCCAGCAGCCGTCCCCGGGCCGGGGATAGGGCAAAGTATGGCTACACCTTC.

This clonotype was counted ten times or more. The chain is built from TRBV3-1 and TRBJ1-4; D is uncertain. Germline CDR1 is LGHDT and CDR2 is YNNKEL (reference sequence). The CDR3 has 12 amino acids. V shed 5 bases and J shed 8 bases, with 9 bases lying between them. CDR3 DNA sequence: TGTGCCAGCAGCATGGAGGAGGAAAAACTGTTTTTT. It codes for CASSMEEEKLFF.

This clonotype was counted at least ten times. The V and J genes are TRBV4-3 and TRBJ2-7, with 7 nucleotides matching TRBD1. Germline values: CDR1 LGHNA, CDR2 YSLEER. This CDR3 contains 18 residues. The V segment lost 5 bases and the J segment 2 bases; nucleotides outside the gene matches: 18. The CDR3 coding sequence is TGCGCCAGCAGCGAAAGTCACTTTCTCCGGGACAGAGCCTACGAGCAGTACTTC. Translated: CASSESHFLRDRAYEQYF.